Following are 9 T cell receptor beta chains from one sample sequenced in a study of CD8+CD57+ T cells in acquired aplastic anemia. The study profiled TCR beta VDJ and CDR3 using genomic DNA as template. MiXCR was run by TCRdb on the reads, yielding one entry per CDR3 protein. This table holds approximately 59,000 distinct CDR3 sequences, roughly three fifths found once. By flow cytometry, patients selected for sequencing had shown an expansion of CD8+CD57+ cells. The sequencing input was sorted CD4+, CD8+, or CD8+CD57+ T cells (not recorded which) from PBMCs. The receptors here all came from a human donor with aplastic anemia.

The chain carries TRBV19 and TRBJ1-5; possible D gene TRBD1, 6 bases. The V end lost 5 bases, the J end lost 7 bases, and 12 bases lay between the germline ends. CDR3 length: 13 amino acids. From germline, CDR1 is LNHDA and CDR2 SQIVND (reference sequence). The CDR3 sequence: CASSGGGGQPQHF. For the CDR3, the DNA is TGTGCCAGTAGTGGGGGCGGGGGCCAGCCCCAGCATTTT.

This clonotype has only one observation. This chain connects TRBV29-1 to TRBJ2-6; unclear D gene. The CDR3 extends over 12 amino acids. The germline V and J ends were trimmed by 8 bases and 1 base, with 6 bases remaining between them. Germline assignment: CDR1 SQVTM and CDR2 ANQGSEA. Written as DNA, the CDR3 is TGCAGCATTTTATCTGGGGCCAACGTCCTGACTTTC. It yields the protein CSILSGANVLTF.

The V call is TRBV19, the J call TRBJ2-6; D perhaps matches TRBD2 (6 bases). CDR1 is LNHDA and CDR2 is SQIVND in the germline V gene (reference sequence). The CDR3 contains 17 residues. The V end lost 2 bases, the J end lost 0 bases, and 11 bases lay between the germline ends. CDR3: CASSIRRGGSGANVLTF. The DNA for the CDR3 is TGTGCCAGTAGTATAAGACGGGGAGGCTCTGGGGCCAACGTCCTGACTTTC.

This clonotype was detected many times. The chain combines TRBV7-6 with TRBJ1-4; no reliable D call. Germline CDR1 SGHVS, CDR2 FNYEAQ. This CDR3 comprises 18 residues. V was cut by 1 base and J by 6 bases, with 21 bases left in between. The CDR3 bases are TGTGCCAGCAGCTTAGAATCTGCGTTAGGCAGAAGGGATGAAAAACTGTTTTTT. This codes for CASSLESALGRRDEKLFF.

The chain links TRBV5-5 to TRBJ2-3; no reliable D call. Trimming stripped 6 bases from V and 0 bases from J, with 8 bases between. CDR3 length equals 13 residues. From germline, CDR1 is SGHKS and CDR2 YYEKEE (reference sequence). CDR3 bases: TGTGCCAGCACGTTGGGAAGCACAGATACGCAGTATTTT. Translated, it gives CASTLGSTDTQYF.

Notes on this clonotype: This may come from a read error, since a much larger clone is one base off. The chain links TRBV7-9 to TRBJ2-2; no clear D gene. This CDR3 is 11 amino acids long. V was pared by 2 bases and J by 7 bases, with 2 bases between. CDR1 and CDR2 from the germline V gene are SEHNR and FQNEAQ (reference sequence). The CDR3 DNA sequence: TGTGCCAGCAGCTTACTCGGGGAGCTGTTTTTT. Translating it yields CASSLLGELFF.

The chain recombines TRBV15 with TRBJ2-7; D perhaps matches TRBD1 (6 bases). The CDR3 runs 15 residues. V lost 0 bases, J lost 3 bases, and 12 bases lay in between. Germline values: CDR1 LNHNV, CDR2 YYDKDF (reference sequence). The CDR3 protein is CATSRDPQGLYEQYF. The CDR3 DNA is TGTGCCACCAGCAGAGATCCTCAGGGGCTCTACGAGCAGTACTTC.

The chain couples TRBV2 to TRBJ2-3; 8 positions agree with TRBD1. The CDR3 sequence is 15 residues long. Germline CDR1 SNHLY, CDR2 FYNNEI. V dropped 5 bases and J dropped 1; count of bases not matched to a gene: 5. The DNA of the CDR3 is TGTGCCAGCAGTCTTGGACAGGGCCGCACAGATACGCAGTATTTT. This sequence encodes CASSLGQGRTDTQYF.

The chain links TRBV7-8 to TRBJ2-7; D is possibly TRBD1 (5 bases). The V and J ends lost 3 bases and 3 bases respectively, with 9 bases between them. The CDR3 spans 13 residues. Germline CDR1 reads SGHVS; CDR2 reads FQNEAQ. The CDR3 sequence: CASSFDSGYEQYF. CDR3 bases: TGTGCCAGCAGCTTTGACAGTGGCTACGAGCAGTACTTC.